The rows below give T cell receptor beta chains drawn from one sample of a study of CD8+ T cells in alopecia areata. Generated by immunoSEQ multiplex PCR, the TCRdb table keeps only in-frame clones and is missing some. The sample yields 200,000 to 250,000 clones, about 58% seen once. The sample was CD4+ T cells sorted from blood, taken at week 4, from a patient treated with tofacitinib. Receptors originate from a human donor with alopecia areata. Each CDR3 is given with its conserved first and last residue. Fields, in order: J gene, D gene, V gene, clone size, CDR3 DNA, CDR3 protein. D genes are given only for firm matches. Size is omitted from some rows. Given values are once, few, many or a class for expanded clones.

TRBJ2-6,TRBD1,TRBV6-1,-,TGTGCCAGCAGTGCGGGACAGGGGGCTGGGGCCAACGTCCTGACTTTC,CASSAGQGAGANVLTF
TRBJ2-2,TRBD2,TRBV30,-,TGTGCCTGGAGCCGGACTAGTTTTAACACCGGGGAGCTGTTTTTT,CAWSRTSFNTGELFF
TRBJ2-5,-,TRBV5-4,once,TGTGCCAGCAGCTTGGTAGCAAACCAAGAGACCCAGTACTTC,CASSLVANQETQYF
TRBJ1-1,-,TRBV18,few,TGTGCCAGCTCACCAGGCGTGCTGTTGAACACTGAAGCTTTCTTT,CASSPGVLLNTEAFF
TRBJ2-6,TRBD1,TRBV14,-,TGTGCCAGCAGCACACAGGGGGCTGGGGCCAACGTCCTGACTTTC,CASSTQGAGANVLTF
TRBJ1-1,-,TRBV30,-,TGTGCCTGGAGTGCCTTGGGGGGCAAGACTGAAGCTTTCTTT,CAWSALGGKTEAFF
TRBJ2-7,-,TRBV28,-,TGTGCCACCATTAGCGGAGTCTTCTCCTACGAGCAGTACTTC,CATISGVFSYEQYF
TRBJ1-2,-,TRBV12-5,-,TGTGCTAGTGGTTTGGACCTGGACGGACATGGCTACACCTTC,CASGLDLDGHGYTF
TRBJ1-1,TRBD1,TRBV29-1,-,TGCAGTGCTCGGGACAGTGTGACTGAAGCTTTCTTT,CSARDSVTEAFF
TRBJ2-7,-,TRBV29-1,once,TGCAGCGTTAACTCAGGATACGAGCAGTACTTC,CSVNSGYEQYF
TRBJ2-7,-,TRBV29-1,-,TGCAGCGGCCACCGGGATCCTGGAGGCGCGGGCTACGAGCAGTACTTC,CSGHRDPGGAGYEQYF
TRBJ2-3,TRBD2,TRBV6-6,-,TGTGCCAGCAGCTCTAGCGGACCCACAGATACGCAGTATTTT,CASSSSGPTDTQYF
TRBJ1-5,-,TRBV11-3,-,TGTGCCAGCAGCTTAGAGACTGATCAGCCCCAGCATTTT,CASSLETDQPQHF
TRBJ2-1,TRBD2,TRBV29-1,-,TGCAGCAATATGCGTGTCAGCGGGGGTTACAATAAGCAGTTCTTC,CSNMRVSGGYNKQFF
TRBJ2-5,-,TRBV19,-,TGTGCCAGTAGTATACTTTCTACTGCGACCCAGTACTTC,CASSILSTATQYF
TRBJ1-1,TRBD1,TRBV29-1,-,TGCAGCGTTGTGGGACAGTTGAACACTGAAGCTTTCTTT,CSVVGQLNTEAFF
TRBJ1-6,-,TRBV30,-,TGTGCCTGGAGTGTAGGAAGGAGGGATAATTCACCCCTCCACTTT,CAWSVGRRDNSPLHF
TRBJ2-3,-,TRBV19,-,TGTGCCAGTAGTATTGCAAACACAGATACGCAGTATTTT,CASSIANTDTQYF
TRBJ2-3,TRBD2,TRBV7-2,-,TGTGCCAGCAGCTTAGAACTAGCGGGGGGCAGTACGCAGTATTTT,CASSLELAGGSTQYF
TRBJ2-3,TRBD2,TRBV29-1,-,TGCAGCACAAAAACGGGGGGGCCCTCGGTAGATACGCAGTATTTT,CSTKTGGPSVDTQYF